The subject of this entry is one T cell receptor (beta chain). Clones were read by immunoSEQ multiplex PCR, and TCRdb kept only the in-frame ones, dropping some. In the table there are 400,000 to 500,000 clones, about 88% of which are singletons. The sample comes from a study of blood T cell repertoires in COVID-19. The sequenced material came from PBMCs or T cells enriched from blood (not recorded which). The clonotype originates from a woman aged 18-29 years who had been exposed to COVID-19.

Here the CDR3 reads CASSQRRLGLGAGELFF. CDR3 DNA: TGTGCCAGCAGCCAAAGGAGGCTTGGGCTAGGCGCCGGGGAGCTGTTTTTT. The rearrangement joins TRBV3-1 (or the pseudogene TRBV3-2) to TRBJ2-2, with D tentatively TRBD2 (5 bases). Trimming removed 2 bases from V and 6 bases from J, with 19 bases in between. In germline, CDR1 is LGHDT, CDR2 YNNKEL (reference sequence). The CDR3 has 17 amino acids.